This paragraph reports one TCR beta chain. Its target is not known. On cycle 4 day 1 and cycle 7 day 1, as well as at baseline, blood was sampled. The CDR3 totals 16 residues. Germline loops: CDR1 SGHDT, CDR2 YYEEEE. Trimming removed 4 bases at V and 0 bases at J, with 14 bases between. Assay used: immunoSEQ multiplex PCR; TCRdb lists only in-frame clones, some missing. The sample shows some 83,000 clones, approximately 84% of them seen only once. The sample comes from a study of OX40 agonist ivuxolimab in advanced cancers. Notes on the study in general: At 0.1 to 3.0 mg/kg and by week 6, CD4+ and CD8+ T cells in the blood had expanded clonally. Patients with a partial response at 0.1-3.0 mg/kg had among the lowest clonal expansion.

The sequenced sample was CD4+ or CD8+ T cells sorted from blood, obtained in a trial of the OX40 agonist ivuxolimab. This chain connects TRBV5-6 to TRBJ2-1; D remains unclear. The sequence was obtained from an adult with an advanced solid tumor such as melanoma, head and neck, liver or kidney cancer. The CDR3 protein is CASSGGPQISYNEQFF. The CDR3 DNA follows: TGTGCCAGCAGCGGCGGTCCGCAGATCTCCTACAATGAGCAGTTCTTC. Full variable domain (outside the CDR3, taken from reference TRBV5-6 and TRBJ2-1): DAGVTQSPTHLIKTRGQQVTLRCSPKSGHDTVSWYQQALGQGPQFIFQYYEEEERQRGNFPDRFSGHQFPNYSSELNVNALLLGDSALYLCASSGGPQISYNEQFFGPGTRLTVL.